The subject of this entry is one T cell receptor beta chain. What it binds is unknown. The junction and the germline gene differ at one end; a read error may be behind it. The data originate from a study of blood T cells in healthy people across ages. Whole-study findings and limits: Higher diversity, along with more naive CD4+ cells, distinguished long-lived donors from aged donors.

For the second PCR, which ran for 7 to 11 cycles, a sample-barcoded 5' primer and a J-beta primer mix were used. Each cDNA molecule, via a template-switch adaptor with 12 random nucleotides, was tagged. TCRdb itself ran the 5' RACE reads through MiXCR, one entry per CDR3 protein. The sample contains 1.5 million to 2 million distinct CDR3 sequences, approximately 50% of which appear only once. The CDR3 covers 13 residues. Germline V gives CDR1 SSHAT, CDR2 FNYEAQ (reference sequence). This receptor was identified in a woman aged 40 to 50 in good health. The sequenced sample consisted of blood. The J gene is TRBJ2-4, the V gene TRBV7-7; possible D gene TRBD1, 5 bases. The J call could be wrong; TRBJ2-7 is a better fit for the DNA end. Written as DNA, the CDR3 is TGTGCTAGCAGCTTAGACACAGGAACCGAGCAGTACTTC. Its protein product is CASSLDTGTEQYF.